This TCR beta chain was sequenced during a study of T cell responses to AZD1222 COVID-19 vaccine. Study information: Analyses pooled second doses at about 4 or about 12 weeks. Study findings and constraints: In a largely white British group with more females than males, clonal diversity was possibly underestimated. CD4 TCRs linked to vaccination spanned spike, dominating at 160-218 and 743-854. Reportedly, close to half of spike-specific TCRs are directed against unmutated variant regions.

About this clone: Its antigen remains unknown.

Measured with immunoSEQ multiplex PCR; TCRdb has only the in-frame clones, and not every one. The sample lists roughly 76,000 clones, about 88% seen once, with around 9.9% in the top ten. Germline values: CDR1 SGHRS, CDR2 YFSETQ. Trimming cost V 0 bases and J 7 bases, with 13 bases left between them. The CDR3 totals 14 residues. The V call is TRBV5-1, the J call TRBJ1-2; perhaps TRBD1 as D (5 bases). The TCR was taken from an adult in good health. The sequences come from peripheral blood, collected on day 0 of AZD1222 vaccination. The CDR3 DNA reads TGCGCCAGCAGCTTGGATGCAGGGCCGCTTGGCTACACCTTC. This encodes CASSLDAGPLGYTF.